The rows below give T cell receptor beta chains drawn from one sample of a study of T cell responses to AZD1222 COVID-19 vaccine. Assay: immunoSEQ multiplex PCR; the TCRdb copy retains only in-frame clones and omits some. The repertoire includes 130,000 or so clones, 75% to 95% of them detected once, and under 2% sits in the top ten. The input for sequencing was peripheral blood, taken 28 days after the second AZD1222 dose. The source is an adult who received the AZD1222 COVID-19 vaccine. Each CDR3 is given with its conserved first and last residue. D genes are given only for firm matches. Clone size is given for some rows only: seen once, a few or many times, or a class if the clone is expanded.

once | 14 | TRBJ2-7 | . | TRBV6-5 | CASRNPGRGYEQYF | TGTGCCAGCCGCAACCCCGGCAGGGGCTACGAGCAGTACTTC
. | 14 | TRBJ1-4 | . | TRBV6-5 | CASCLGGSNEKLFF | TGTGCCAGCTGCTTGGGAGGATCTAATGAAAAACTGTTTTTT
. | 14 | TRBJ1-6 | . | TRBV7-9 | CASTSKGWNSPLHF | TGTGCCAGCACCTCGAAGGGCTGGAATTCACCCCTCCACTTT
. | 16 | TRBJ2-3 | TRBD1 | TRBV5-8 | CASSHGAGQGTDTQYF | TGTGCCAGCAGCCATGGTGCCGGACAGGGGACAGATACGCAGTATTTT
. | 15 | TRBJ2-2 | . | TRBV19 | CASSPFQRNTGELFF | TGTGCCAGTAGTCCATTTCAACGGAACACCGGGGAGCTGTTTTTT
. | 13 | TRBJ2-7 | TRBD1 | TRBV29-1 | CSVVTGGSYEQYF | TGCAGCGTTGTAACAGGGGGCTCGTACGAGCAGTACTTC
. | 15 | TRBJ2-3 | . | TRBV6-2/TRBV6-3 | CASSYRGRARDTQYF | TGTGCCAGCAGTTACCGTGGCAGGGCGAGGGATACGCAGTATTTT
. | 15 | TRBJ1-5 | . | TRBV6-6 | CASSSLTDSNQPQHF | TGTGCCAGCAGTTCACTGACAGATAGCAATCAGCCCCAGCATTTT
. | 16 | TRBJ1-6 | TRBD1 | TRBV6-5 | CASSYLTGGFNSPLHF | TGTGCCAGCAGTTACTTAACAGGGGGATTCAATTCACCCCTCCACTTT
. | 13 | TRBJ1-5 | . | TRBV6-2/TRBV6-3 | CASSRDSNQPQHF | TGTGCCAGCAGTAGAGATAGCAATCAGCCCCAGCATTTT
. | 15 | TRBJ1-1 | . | TRBV6-2/TRBV6-3 | CASSGTPQGPTEAFF | TGTGCCAGCAGTGGGACTCCACAGGGCCCCACTGAAGCTTTCTTT
. | 11 | TRBJ2-7 | . | TRBV12-3/TRBV12-4 | CASSSTNEQYF | TGTGCCAGCAGCTCTACCAACGAGCAGTACTTC
. | 12 | TRBJ1-1 | . | TRBV30 | CAWSLGVVRAFF | TGTGCCTGGAGTTTGGGGGTGGTAAGAGCTTTCTTT
. | 15 | TRBJ1-2 | . | TRBV7-6 | CASSPQTGANYGYTF | TGTGCCAGCAGCCCTCAGACAGGAGCTAACTATGGCTACACCTTC
. | 13 | TRBJ1-2 | . | TRBV5-5 | CASSLSSVYGYTF | TGTGCCAGCAGCTTGTCCAGCGTCTATGGCTACACCTTC
once | 11 | TRBJ1-1 | . | TRBV29-1 | CSVNRNTEAFF | TGCAGCGTTAACAGGAACACTGAAGCTTTCTTT
. | 13 | TRBJ1-5 | . | TRBV19 | CASKQGPWGPQHF | TGTGCCAGCAAGCAGGGACCCTGGGGGCCCCAGCATTTT
. | 14 | TRBJ1-2 | . | TRBV18 | CASSPPPGGGGYTF | TGTGCCAGCTCACCTCCGCCCGGGGGAGGTGGCTACACCTTC
. | 15 | TRBJ2-3 | TRBD1 | TRBV5-1 | CASSLGTGFGDTQYF | TGCGCCAGCAGCTTGGGGACAGGGTTTGGAGATACGCAGTATTTT
. | 13 | TRBJ1-2 | . | TRBV30 | CAWSVARFYGYTF | TGTGCCTGGAGTGTGGCACGGTTCTATGGCTACACCTTC
. | 11 | TRBJ1-1 | . | TRBV6-6 | CASSYSDEAFF | TGTGCCAGCAGTTACTCGGATGAAGCTTTCTTT
. | 16 | TRBJ1-6 | . | TRBV11-1 | CASTSGSSSYNSPLHF | TGTGCCAGCACTTCAGGGTCCAGCTCCTATAATTCACCCCTCCACTTT
. | 16 | TRBJ2-3 | . | TRBV6-2/TRBV6-3 | CASSHHRGTGPDTQYF | TGTGCCAGCAGTCACCACCGGGGGACCGGGCCGGATACGCAGTATTTT
. | 15 | TRBJ1-6 | . | TRBV18 | CASSPKGGLNSPLHF | TGTGCCAGCTCACCGAAAGGGGGATTGAACTCACCCCTCCACTTT
. | 15 | TRBJ2-3 | TRBD2 | TRBV13 | CASRGSGPHTDTQYF | TGTGCCAGCAGGGGTAGCGGGCCTCACACAGATACGCAGTATTTT
. | 17 | TRBJ2-7 | . | TRBV5-8 | CASSRTVDTEPSYEQYF | TGTGCCAGCAGCCGTACCGTGGACACCGAACCCTCCTACGAGCAGTACTTC
once | 13 | TRBJ2-5 | TRBD2 | TRBV12-3/TRBV12-4 | CASSRGSQETQYF | TGTGCCAGCAGCCGCGGGAGTCAAGAGACCCAGTACTTC
. | 15 | TRBJ2-3 | . | TRBV7-9 | CASSPSLEGADTQYF | TGTGCCAGCAGCCCATCCCTGGAGGGAGCAGATACGCAGTATTTT
. | 15 | TRBJ2-1 | . | TRBV2 | CASIKTTSAGNEQFF | TGTGCCAGCATTAAAACTACCTCAGCTGGGAATGAGCAGTTCTTC
. | 11 | TRBJ1-3 | . | TRBV3-1/TRBV3-2 | CASGSGNTIYF | TGTGCCAGCGGGTCTGGAAACACCATATATTTT
. | 15 | TRBJ1-3 | TRBD1 | TRBV18 | CASSPLGQIGNTIYF | TGTGCCAGCTCACCCTTGGGACAGATCGGAAACACCATATATTTT
. | 12 | TRBJ1-4 | . | TRBV30 | CAWSGGGEKLFF | TGTGCCTGGAGTGGGGGGGGTGAAAAACTGTTTTTT
. | 10 | TRBJ2-5 | . | TRBV6-5 | CAAGRETQYF | TGTGCCGCGGGGCGGGAGACCCAGTACTTC
. | 15 | TRBJ2-7 | TRBD1 | TRBV7-2 | CASSLRGQGPYEQYF | TGTGCCAGCAGCCTCCGGGGACAGGGGCCCTACGAGCAGTACTTC
once | 13 | TRBJ2-2 | TRBD1 | TRBV29-1 | CSVGQGIIGELFF | TGCAGCGTTGGACAGGGGATTATAGGGGAGCTGTTTTTT
. | 16 | TRBJ2-2 | TRBD2 | TRBV24-1 | CATPGGPLLDTGELFF | TGTGCCACCCCGGGGGGGCCCCTTTTGGACACCGGGGAGCTGTTTTTT